Sequencing of this T cell receptor beta chain was carried out in a study of beta chain features in type 1 diabetes. General observations from the study: Shorter templates may be favored by PCR, equally so in patients and controls. In all four CD4+ subsets, TCRB CDR3 length was significantly, moderately reduced in type 1 diabetes. When cDNA is sequenced, cells with high TCR expression could be over-represented.

Reverse transcribing all isolated RNA meant expressed TCRB transcripts were sequenced. Several million reads were obtained on average from naive, central memory and regulatory T cell samples. Method: immunoSEQ multiplex PCR; TCRdb's copy keeps in-frame clones and lacks some. The repertoire consists of 240,000 or so clones, with roughly 13% occurring once and the leading ten covering just under 0.02%. Turning to this clone: Its antigen remains unidentified.

The CDR3 covers 17 residues. Trimming stripped 0 bases from V and 2 bases from J, with 14 bases between. The germline V gene has CDR1 KGHSH and CDR2 LQKENI. This sequence originates from a man between 25 and 39 years old with type 1 diabetes. The genes are TRBV18 and TRBJ1-5, with D perhaps TRBD1 (6 bases). Sequences were obtained from naive CD4+ T cells from blood. The DNA of the CDR3 is TGTGCCAGCTCACCACCGGCCGGTCCAGGGGGCAATCAGCCCCAGCATTTT. Translation: CASSPPAGPGGNQPQHF.